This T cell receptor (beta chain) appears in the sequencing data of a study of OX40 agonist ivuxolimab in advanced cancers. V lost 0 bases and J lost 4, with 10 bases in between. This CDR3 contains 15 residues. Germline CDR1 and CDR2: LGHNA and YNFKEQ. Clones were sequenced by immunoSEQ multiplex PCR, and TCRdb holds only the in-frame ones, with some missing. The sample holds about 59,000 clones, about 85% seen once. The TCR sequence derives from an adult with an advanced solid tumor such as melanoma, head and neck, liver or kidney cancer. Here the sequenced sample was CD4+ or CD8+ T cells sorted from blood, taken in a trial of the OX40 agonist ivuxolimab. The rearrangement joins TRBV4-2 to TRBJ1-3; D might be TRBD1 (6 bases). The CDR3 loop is CASSQDGGYGNTIYF. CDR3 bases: TGTGCCAGCAGCCAAGACGGGGGCTACGGAAACACCATATATTTT.